The source of this TCR beta chain is a study of response to subunit inactivated influenza vaccine. Study results and limitations: Each seasonal flu vaccination may recruit only limited new T cells, authors suggested.

A word on this clonotype: Its antigen remains unidentified.

The CDR3 length is 13 residues. Trimming removed 5 bases from V and 7 bases from J, with 12 bases in between. MiXCR, run by TCRdb on the RT-PCR reads, gives a single entry per CDR3 protein. The sample shows 290,000 or so distinct CDR3 sequences, 20% to 25% of them seen only once. Source: PBMCs from blood, taken about 20 months after vaccination. This chain joins TRBV12-3 or TRBV12-4 and TRBJ2-1, with a weak D call TRBD2 (5 bases). This sequence was found in a man aged 45-69 years who received an inactivated influenza vaccine. The chain's CDR3 is CASSVGGLNEQFF. The CDR3 nucleotides read TGTGCCAGCAGTGTGGGCGGACTTAATGAGCAGTTCTTC.